This T cell receptor (beta chain) was recovered during a study of T cell responses to AZD1222 COVID-19 vaccine (TCRdb year 2021). The study in broad terms: AZD1222 recipients given second doses at about 4 weeks or at about 12 weeks were pooled, since spike-specific TCR depth and breadth were not found to differ between the two schedules. A total of under 250 trial participants underwent TCR sequencing, of whom roughly 210 had received two doses of AZD1222 and around 25 had received two doses of the MenACWY control vaccine. Trial participants were enrolled by age into subgroups of 18-55, 56-69 and 70-plus years, and about 150, 27 and 61 TCR-sequenced participants, respectively, were included in these subgroups.

A note on this clone: Its antigen is unknown. Within one base of it there is no much larger clone, and no base qualities were kept.

Overall study outcomes, separate from this receptor: Conclusions about previously exposed vaccinees were limited because only six AZD1222 recipients were SARS-CoV-2 seropositive at baseline. The whole spike protein was spanned by vaccine-associated CD4 TCRs, and dominant responses were seen in regions 160-218 and 743-854. Nearly half of unique spike-specific TCRs reportedly recognized epitopes outside regions mutated in the B.1.351 and B.1.1.7 variants. Because no day 14 peak-response samples were available, repertoires were characterized only after the peak T cell response. In the small 56-69-year group, the increase in depth fell short of significance, most likely because of low power. After two AZD1222 doses, spike-specific TCR breadth and depth were significantly higher than at day 0 and than in MenACWY recipients. Participants were mostly white British and included more females than males, and it was suggested by the authors that clonal diversity may have been underestimated.

The CDR3 regions of human TCRbeta chains were analyzed by immunosequencing. In the paper's pipeline: Repertoire TCRs were checked for matches against a reference library of SARS-CoV-2-specific TCRs that had been generated using the MIRA antigen-specificity platform. Breadth was defined as the fraction of unique TCRs that were SARS-CoV-2-associated, and depth was defined as the fraction of total T cells that were SARS-CoV-2-associated. Each spike-specific TCR was assigned to its reactive spike region and to a CD4 or CD8 class using the MIRA data. Log10-transformed breadth and depth values were compared by one-way ANOVA with Sidak's multiple comparisons tests. TCRdb obtained this table from immuneACCESS and retained in-frame rearrangements with V and J assigned. These tables miss some clones; where compared with another copy, unresolved V genes account for less than half of the shortfall, and the remainder is unexplained. D and trimming come from the DNA, and the V and J calls and clone size come from that table. This sample lists about 140,000 clones; around nine tenths were detected once. The ten largest account for over 1.5% of the sample.

In the germline V gene, CDR1 corresponds to MDHEN and CDR2 to SYDVKM. The junction shows trimming of 3 bases on V and 4 bases on J, plus 10 bases between the germline ends. The CDR3, from cysteine to phenylalanine, totals 14 residues. Just the 42-base CDR3 DNA is kept, in frame starting at base 1. What the time point label conveys for this sample: baseline before first vaccination. Vaccinee samples came from UK trials COV001 and COV002, including a single-blind randomized controlled phase 2/3 trial of AZD1222 (ChAdOx1 nCoV-19) in healthy adults. Trial participant PBMC samples were collected at day 0 and day 28 after the second dose for TCRbeta chain sequencing.

The specimen comprised peripheral blood, sampled on day 0 of AZD1222 vaccination. The clonotype was recovered from an adult in good health. The chain employs TRBV28 and TRBJ1-3; a tentative D call is TRBD1 (5 bases match). The CDR3 protein is CASSFQGKGNTIYF. The DNA sequence follows: TGTGCCAGCAGTTTCCAGGGAAAGGGAAACACCATATATTTT.